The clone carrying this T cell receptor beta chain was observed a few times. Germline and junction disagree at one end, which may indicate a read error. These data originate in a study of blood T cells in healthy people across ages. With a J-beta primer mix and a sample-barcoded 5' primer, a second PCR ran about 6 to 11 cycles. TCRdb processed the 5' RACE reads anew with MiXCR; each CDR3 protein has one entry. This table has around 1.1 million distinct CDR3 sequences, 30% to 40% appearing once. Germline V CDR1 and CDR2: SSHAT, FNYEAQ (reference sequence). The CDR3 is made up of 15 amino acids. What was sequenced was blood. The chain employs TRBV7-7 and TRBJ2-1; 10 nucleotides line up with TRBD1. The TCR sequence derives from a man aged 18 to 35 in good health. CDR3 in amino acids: CASSPGTGVLNEQFF. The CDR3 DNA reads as TGTGCTAGCAGTCCCGGGACAGGGGTTCTCAATGAGCAGTTCTTC.